This T cell receptor beta chain was recovered during a study of T-cell memory formation after mild COVID-19. MiXCR, applied by TCRdb to the 5' RACE reads, yields one record per CDR3 protein. In the table there are a few hundred thousand distinct CDR3 sequences, roughly 15% of which are singletons. Study-wide findings and caveats: Contracting CD4+ clones were located mainly in CM and EM, and CD8+ clones in EMRA. Proof of SARS-CoV-2 specificity was absent for the second-wave clones that crested on day 37. A balance of CD4 and CD8 characterized clones contracting day 15 to 85, whereas later expanders leaned CD4+. Pre-infection memory harbored some responding clones, suggesting cross-reactive memory joined.

The CDR3 is 16 amino acids. Germline CDR1 reads SEHNR; CDR2 reads FQNEAQ (reference sequence). With 2 bases clipped from V and 4 bases from J, the junction kept 9 bases outside the gene matches. There are a few counts of this clonotype. What it binds is unknown. The sample consisted of PBMCs or a T cell subset sorted from them (not recorded which). This clonotype was sampled from a young man who had mild COVID-19 (a few samples of this study predate the infection). Cell type and time point are not known. This chain links TRBV7-9 with TRBJ2-3, with 7 bases matching TRBD1. The CDR3 DNA follows: TGTGCCAGCAGCTTATCAGCCCAGGGGGTTCCAGATACGCAGTATTTT. This translates into CASSLSAQGVPDTQYF.